This is a list of T cell receptor beta chains from one sample in a study of cytomegalovirus exposure and HLA in healthy donors. Repertoires were generated with immunoSEQ multiplex PCR, while TCRdb's copy carries only in-frame clones and drops some. The sample includes 150,000 to 200,000 clones, over 75% of them seen just once. The sample was PBMCs. These receptors were obtained from a man aged 35 to 55 in good health and CMV-seropositive. The CDR3 runs from the conserved cysteine through the conserved F or W. The D gene is left open where the match is weak. Clone size, where shown, is once, few, many, or a class for clones that have expanded.

V	J	D	size	DNA	CDR3
TRBV19	TRBJ1-5	.	few	TGTGCCAGTAGTATAGAGGCTGGGCAGAATCAGCCCCAGCATTTT	CASSIEAGQNQPQHF
TRBV6-5	TRBJ2-7	.	.	TGTGCCAGCAGTTACTCGGGGGGCGAGCAGTACTTC	CASSYSGGEQYF
TRBV5-1	TRBJ2-2	.	.	TGCGCCACCTCCCGGGACACTAACACCGGGGAGCTGTTTTTT	CATSRDTNTGELFF
TRBV7-2	TRBJ2-7	TRBD1	.	TGTGCCAGCAGCCAAGGAGGGACAGGGTACTACGAGCAGTACTTC	CASSQGGTGYYEQYF
TRBV5-1	TRBJ2-1	.	once	TGCGCCAGCCACCTGCCCCCCGGGGGGCTGAATGAGCAGTTCTTC	CASHLPPGGLNEQFF
TRBV7-9	TRBJ1-3	TRBD1	.	TGTGCCAGCAGCTATACCGGGACAGGGGCTGGAAACACCATATATTTT	CASSYTGTGAGNTIYF
TRBV27	TRBJ2-7	.	.	TGTGCCAGCAGTTTTCGACAGTACTACGAGCAGTACTTC	CASSFRQYYEQYF
TRBV5-1	TRBJ2-5	.	few	TGCGCCAGCAGCCCCCCGCTGGGGGGACGGGAGACCCAGTACTTC	CASSPPLGGRETQYF
TRBV7-3	TRBJ1-2	.	.	TGTGCCAGCAGCTCCGGAACAGGGAGTGGCTACACCTTC	CASSSGTGSGYTF
TRBV5-4	TRBJ2-7	.	.	TGTGCCAGCAGCCCCCTCGGTACGGGGAGTTACGAGCAGTACTTC	CASSPLGTGSYEQYF
TRBV6-5	TRBJ1-2	.	.	TGTGCCAGCAGCATTAAAAGGGACACCAGGAATGGCTACACCTTC	CASSIKRDTRNGYTF
TRBV29-1	TRBJ2-3	TRBD1	.	TGCAGCGTCTACCTCTGGGACAGGGCGACAGATACGCAGTATTTT	CSVYLWDRATDTQYF
TRBV19	TRBJ2-1	.	.	TGTGCCTCAAGATGGCGGGATCCCTACAATGAGCAGTTCTTC	CASRWRDPYNEQFF
TRBV19	TRBJ2-3	TRBD2	once	TGTGCCAGCGGGGGGACGGTTGCTAGCACAGATACGCAGTATTTT	CASGGTVASTDTQYF
TRBV19	TRBJ2-2	.	.	TGTGCCAGTATCGGACGGGGAACCGGGGAGCTGTTTTTT	CASIGRGTGELFF
TRBV7-8	TRBJ1-4	TRBD1	.	TGTGCCAGCAGCTTAGGGACAGGGCGGGGTGAAAAACTGTTTTTT	CASSLGTGRGEKLFF
TRBV2	TRBJ2-1	TRBD1	.	TGTGCCAGCACTTCCGGGACAGGGCCCAATGAGCAGTTCTTC	CASTSGTGPNEQFF
TRBV19	TRBJ1-1	.	.	TGTGCCAGTAAAAGTTTTACAGGGTCGTCGAACACTGAAGCTTTCTTT	CASKSFTGSSNTEAFF
TRBV9	TRBJ1-2	TRBD1	.	TGTGCCAGCAGTCGTACCGTCGGACAGGGCTGTGGCTACACCTTC	CASSRTVGQGCGYTF
TRBV19	TRBJ2-2	TRBD1	.	TGTGCCACCCAACAGGGGGCGAACACCGGGGAGCTGTTTTTT	CATQQGANTGELFF
TRBV30	TRBJ1-2	.	.	TGTGCCGGAGAAGAACTTTATGGCTACACCTTC	CAGEELYGYTF
TRBV10-3	TRBJ2-5	.	.	TGTGCCATCAGTGATTACGACCCGGGAGCGGAGGAGACCCAGTACTTC	CAISDYDPGAEETQYF
TRBV11-3	TRBJ2-3	TRBD1	.	TGTGCCAGCAGCTTGGGGGGACAGGTCTGGACTATCGCCACAGATACGCAGTATTTT	CASSLGGQVWTIATDTQYF
TRBV5-1	TRBJ1-1	TRBD1	.	TGCGCCAGCAGCGGCGGGACAGGGCGTCGCACTGAAGCTTTCTTT	CASSGGTGRRTEAFF
TRBV28	TRBJ2-2	.	.	TGTGCCAGCAGTTTACGGGGGGCCGGCACCGGGGAGCTGTTTTTT	CASSLRGAGTGELFF
TRBV5-1	TRBJ2-1	.	.	TGCGCCAGCAGCTTGCGGGACTTAGCGAGCAATGAGCAGTTCTTC	CASSLRDLASNEQFF
TRBV28	TRBJ2-7	TRBD2	.	TGTGCCAGCAGTCTAGCCGGGACTAGCGGGCGGTACGAGCAGTACTTC	CASSLAGTSGRYEQYF
TRBV9	TRBJ1-1	TRBD1	once	TGTGCCAGCAGCGCGGGACAGGGGGCCACTGAAGCTTTCTTT	CASSAGQGATEAFF
TRBV7-9	TRBJ2-1	.	.	TGTGCCAGCAGCTTGTTCTTTCGGGATGAGCAGTTCTTC	CASSLFFRDEQFF
TRBV7-9	TRBJ2-7	.	.	TGTGCCAGCAGCCCCCTTAGGAGCTCCTACGAGCAGTACTTC	CASSPLRSSYEQYF
TRBV2	TRBJ1-1	.	few	TGTGCCAGCAGTGAAAACGGGGGGGCTGTGAGCACTGAAGCTTTCTTT	CASSENGGAVSTEAFF
TRBV5-4	TRBJ2-4	TRBD2	.	TGTGCCAGCAGCCAACTAGCGGTGGGCCTAGCCAAAAACAGTCAGTACTTC	CASSQLAVGLAKNSQYF
TRBV6-6	TRBJ2-2	TRBD1	.	TGTGCCAGCAGGATAGTTACAGGGGGCCAGGGCGGGGAGCTGTTTTTT	CASRIVTGGQGGELFF
TRBV5-1	TRBJ2-1	.	.	TGCGCCAGCAGCTCCCTCCCTAGCGATGAGCAGTTCTTC	CASSSLPSDEQFF
TRBV4-1	TRBJ2-7	TRBD2	.	TGCGCCAGCAGCCTGACTAGCGGGAAGGACGAGCAGTACTTC	CASSLTSGKDEQYF
TRBV6-6	TRBJ2-5	TRBD1	.	TGTGCCAGCATTAGGTCAGGGACAGGAGAGACCCAGTACTTC	CASIRSGTGETQYF
TRBV19	TRBJ1-2	TRBD1	.	TGTGCCAGTGGAGGACAGGGCCCCATAGTTAGCTACACCTTC	CASGGQGPIVSYTF
TRBV14	TRBJ1-1	TRBD1	.	TGTGCCAGCAGCCAAGCGGACAGGGGATTCCAAGGGACTGAAGCTTTCTTT	CASSQADRGFQGTEAFF
TRBV7-9	TRBJ1-1	.	.	TGTTCCAGCAGCTTTGCGGGGGTGCCTGAAGCTTTCTTT	CSSSFAGVPEAFF
TRBV2	TRBJ2-3	TRBD2	.	TGTGCCAGCAGTGAAGATGGGGGGGGGACAGATACGCAGTATTTT	CASSEDGGGTDTQYF
TRBV6-1	TRBJ2-5	.	.	TGTGCCAGCAGTGATGCTCGTGCAGTCCAAGAGACCCAGTACTTC	CASSDARAVQETQYF
TRBV2	TRBJ2-2	TRBD2	medium-sized	TGTGCCAGCAGTCGTAGCGGGCACAACACCGGGGAGCTGTTTTTT	CASSRSGHNTGELFF
TRBV11-2	TRBJ2-1	.	once	TGTGCCAGCAGCCTCCCAGGACTGTACAATGAGCAGTTCTTC	CASSLPGLYNEQFF
TRBV7-8	TRBJ1-5	TRBD1	.	TGTGCCAGCAGCTTAACCCCACAGGGGGCAAGCAATCAGCCCCAGCATTTT	CASSLTPQGASNQPQHF
TRBV28	TRBJ2-7	TRBD1	.	TGTGCCAGCAGTCCTCATCGGACAGGGGGTGACGAGCAGTACTTC	CASSPHRTGGDEQYF
TRBV29-1	TRBJ2-1	TRBD1	once	TGCAGCGTTGAAGATCTCGGACAGGGGCAAGTCGGTGAGCAGTTCTTC	CSVEDLGQGQVGEQFF
TRBV4-1	TRBJ2-7	TRBD2	once	TGCGCCAGCAGCCAAGTCCTTCGGACTAGCGGAACCTACGAGCAGTACTTC	CASSQVLRTSGTYEQYF
TRBV2	TRBJ1-2	.	.	TGTGCCAGCGGCGGGACCGCTAACTATGGCTACACCTTC	CASGGTANYGYTF
TRBV6-1	TRBJ2-3	.	few	TGTGCCAGCAGTGAATTCGGGGGATCTAGCACAGATACGCAGTATTTT	CASSEFGGSSTDTQYF
TRBV4-1	TRBJ1-3	.	.	TGCGCCAGCAGCCCAACCGGGGGAAACACCATATATTTT	CASSPTGGNTIYF
TRBV27	TRBJ2-1	TRBD2	few	TGTGCCAGCAGTGCAGGGCTAGCGGGTTACAATGAGCAGTTCTTC	CASSAGLAGYNEQFF
TRBV9	TRBJ2-1	.	.	TGTGCCAGCAGCGTCATGGGGGCGGGCTCCTACAATGAGCAGTTCTTC	CASSVMGAGSYNEQFF
TRBV1	TRBJ2-7	.	.	TGCACCAGCAGCCCTTCCCCCCCCGCCGGGACTAGCGGGAGGGCCATATGTTACGAGCAGTACTTC	CTSSPSPPAGTSGRAICYEQYF